This TCR beta chain originates from a study of liver allograft versus peripheral blood T cells. Study-wide context: Blood and transplanted-liver T cell receptor repertoires from recipients were compared. Whole-study findings and limits: Intragraft T cell receptor repertoires of liver allografts were reported to differ from peripheral blood repertoires.

One entry per CDR3 protein results from TCRdb running MiXCR on the reads. The table has just under 8,500 distinct CDR3 sequences, more than 15% seen once. CDR1 MNHEY and CDR2 SVGEGT come from the germline V gene. V gave up 6 bases and J gave up 6 bases; unmatched junction bases: 8. CDR3 length: 15 residues. In this sample, this clonotype turned up many times. Its antigen remains unidentified. The V call is TRBV6-2 or TRBV6-3, the J call TRBJ1-5; TRBD1 matches at 10 bases. This TCR was sampled from a human patient who had a liver transplant. The T cells may partly be graft donor cells. The CDR3 sequence is CASRQPGQGSQPQHF. CDR3 nucleotides: TGTGCCAGCAGACAGCCGGGACAGGGGAGTCAGCCCCAGCATTTT.